The clone carrying this TCR beta chain was observed a single time. Its antigen is unidentified. The data derive from a study of T cell responses to AZD1222 COVID-19 vaccine. Overall study results and limits: Repertoires were collected only later (after the peak T cell response had occurred). AZD1222 recipients seropositive at baseline numbered only 6 or 7.

Assay: immunoSEQ multiplex PCR; the TCRdb copy retains only in-frame clones and omits some. In the table there are tens of thousands of clones, roughly nine tenths of which are singletons. This CDR3 is 15 amino acids long. Trimming removed 3 bases at V and 1 base at J, with 13 bases between. CDR1 and CDR2 (germline): SGHTA, FQGNSA. This chain links TRBV7-2 with TRBJ2-7; no clear D gene. The source is an adult in good health. The starting material was peripheral blood, obtained on day 0 of AZD1222 vaccination. CDR3 DNA: TGTGCCAGCAGCTTGGGTCTAGTCCCGTCCTACGAGCAGTACTTC. Protein sequence: CASSLGLVPSYEQYF.